The 13 T cell receptor beta chains below were found in one sample sequenced in a study of blood T cell repertoires in COVID-19. Profiled with immunoSEQ multiplex PCR; TCRdb holds only in-frame clones, not every one. The table has about 140,000 clones, about 75% seen once. Sequencing used PBMCs or T cells enriched from blood (not recorded which). The source is a woman aged 50 to 65 who had recovered from COVID-19.

The chain's CDR3 is CASSLGLAELYNEQFF. CDR3 DNA sequence: TGTGCCAGCAGCCTGGGACTAGCGGAGCTCTACAATGAGCAGTTCTTC. This chain links TRBV11-2 with TRBJ2-1; 11 positions match TRBD2. Germline CDR1 reads SGHAT; CDR2 reads FQNNGV. The CDR3 extends over 16 amino acids. The V and J ends lost 5 bases and 3 bases, in that order; junction bases with no gene match: 6.

The chain recombines TRBV9 with TRBJ2-1; 11 nucleotides align to TRBD2. Per germline, CDR1 SGDLS and CDR2 YYNGEE. The CDR3 has 16 amino acids. After removal of 3 bases from V and 0 bases from J, the junction contained 2 bases not matched to a gene. CDR3 protein: CASSATSGSSYNEQFF. In DNA form, the CDR3 reads TGTGCCAGCAGCGCTACTAGCGGGAGCTCCTACAATGAGCAGTTCTTC.

This rearrangement joins TRBV14 to TRBJ1-2; TRBD1 matches 8 bases. Germline CDR1 reads SGHDN; CDR2 reads FVKESK. The CDR3 loop spans 11 amino acids. After removal of 4 bases from V and 8 bases from J, the junction contained 0 bases not matched to a gene. The CDR3 region has the DNA TGTGCCAGCAGCCCAGGGGGCGGCTACACCTTC. Encoded protein: CASSPGGGYTF.

The V gene is TRBV5-7, the J gene TRBJ1-5, with D perhaps matching TRBD1 (5 bases). TRBV5-7 is given ORF status, its function remaining uncertain. CDR3 length: 15 residues. V shed 0 bases and J shed 7 bases, with 14 bases lying between them. DNA of the CDR3: TGTGCCAGCAGCTTGGGAACGGTAGCAGGGCAGCCCCAGCATTTT. Its translation: CASSLGTVAGQPQHF.

J is TRBJ2-7 and V is TRBV19, with 8 bases aligning to TRBD2. V trimming: 2 bases; J trimming: 1 base; junction bases outside the gene matches: 4. Germline CDR1 LNHDA, CDR2 SQIVND (reference sequence). The CDR3 consists of 15 residues. In DNA, the CDR3 is TGTGCCAGTAGTATAACCAGCGGGGGTTCCTACGAGCAGTACTTC. Translating gives CASSITSGGSYEQYF.

The V gene is TRBV10-3, the J gene TRBJ2-1; 10 bases agree with TRBD2. V lost 1 base to trimming and J lost 0 bases; unmatched junction nucleotides: 3. The length of the CDR3 is 17 residues. Germline CDR1 is ENHRY and CDR2 is SYGVKD. CDR3 nucleotide sequence: TGTGCCATCAGTGAGTACCCTAGCGGGAGCTCCTACAATGAGCAGTTCTTC. As protein: CAISEYPSGSSYNEQFF.

This chain uses TRBV12-3 or TRBV12-4 with TRBJ1-6; unclear D gene. The ends were cut back, 2 bases at V and 9 bases at J, with 8 bases in the middle. This CDR3 has 13 residues. CDR3 protein: CASSLRTSSPLHF. CDR3 sequence (DNA): TGTGCCAGCAGTTTAAGAACCAGTTCACCCCTCCACTTT.

The chain carries TRBV6-9 and TRBJ1-4; D gene ambiguous. Germline V gene data show CDR1 as MNHGY and CDR2 as SVAAGI. The V gene lost 6 bases and the J gene lost 5 bases, with 10 bases spanning the gap. This CDR3 is 13 amino acids long. The CDR3 here is CASSYGPNEKLFF. The CDR3 coding sequence is TGTGCCAGCAGCTATGGGCCCAATGAAAAACTGTTTTTT.

V and J are TRBV29-1 and TRBJ1-5; D gene unclear. The CDR3 contains 13 residues. From germline, CDR1 is SQVTM and CDR2 ANQGSEA. Trimming removed 8 bases from V and 0 bases from J, with 11 bases in between. The CDR3 sequence: CSTPAASNQPQHF. The DNA of the CDR3 is TGCAGCACTCCGGCGGCTAGCAATCAGCCCCAGCATTTT.

The genes are TRBV5-6 and TRBJ2-7; TRBD2 aligns across 11 bases. CDR3 length: 16 residues. The germline gives CDR1 SGHDT, CDR2 YYEEEE. The junction had 7 bases not matched to a gene; V was cut back by 4 bases and J by 1 base. The CDR3 region has the DNA TGTGCCAGCAGCCCATATAGGACTAGCGGGTCCTACGAGCAGTACTTC. Amino acids: CASSPYRTSGSYEQYF. The full variable domain, its missing parts supplied by reference TRBV5-6 and TRBJ2-7, is DAGVTQSPTHLIKTRGQQVTLRCSPKSGHDTVSWYQQALGQGPQFIFQYYEEEERQRGNFPDRFSGHQFPNYSSELNVNALLLGDSALYLCASSPYRTSGSYEQYFGPGTRLTVT.

J is TRBJ2-7 and V is TRBV4-2; 11 nucleotides agree with TRBD2. After removal of 2 bases from V and 0 bases from J, the junction contained 21 bases not matched to a gene. CDR3 length equals 22 residues. Germline loops: CDR1 LGHNA, CDR2 YNFKEQ. The CDR3 here is CASSQLQGRLLGTSGYSYEQYF. The CDR3 DNA is TGTGCCAGCAGCCAACTTCAGGGCCGTCTCCTCGGGACTAGCGGATACTCCTACGAGCAGTACTTC.

This chain joins TRBV24-1 and TRBJ2-2, with D unclear. Germline assignment: CDR1 KGHDR and CDR2 SFDVKD. Trimming pared 3 bases from V and 2 bases from J, leaving 9 bases between. This CDR3 spans 15 amino acids. CDR3 sequence reads: CATSDGIQNTGELFF. DNA for the CDR3: TGTGCCACCAGTGATGGTATACAAAACACCGGGGAGCTGTTTTTT.

The rearrangement links TRBV3-1 (or the pseudogene TRBV3-2) to TRBJ2-5; D not resolved. Trimming left V 1 base short and J 5 bases short, with 17 bases between. Germline V gene data show CDR1 as LGHDT and CDR2 as YNNKEL (reference sequence). This CDR3 is 16 amino acids long. The DNA of the CDR3 is TGTGCCAGCAGCCAAGGACTCCCGTTGGGTGCGGAGACCCAGTACTTC. Its translation is CASSQGLPLGAETQYF.